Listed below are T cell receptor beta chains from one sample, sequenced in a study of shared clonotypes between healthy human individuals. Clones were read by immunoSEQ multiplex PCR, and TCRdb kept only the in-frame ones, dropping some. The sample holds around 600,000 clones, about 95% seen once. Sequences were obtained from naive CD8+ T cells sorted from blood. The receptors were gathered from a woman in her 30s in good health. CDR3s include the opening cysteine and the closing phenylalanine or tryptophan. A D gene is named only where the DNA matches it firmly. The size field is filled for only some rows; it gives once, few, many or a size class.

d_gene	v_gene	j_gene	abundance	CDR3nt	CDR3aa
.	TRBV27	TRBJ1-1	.	TGTGCCAGCAGTTTGGGGGGGCAGGGGTACACTGAAGCTTTCTTT	CASSLGGQGYTEAFF
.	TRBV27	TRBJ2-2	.	TGTGCCAGCAGTTTAGTGGGGGCTGGCACCGGGGAGCTGTTTTTT	CASSLVGAGTGELFF
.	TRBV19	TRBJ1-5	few	TGTGCCAGTAGTAGGTGGGGGGCAGACAATCAGCCCCAGCATTTT	CASSRWGADNQPQHF
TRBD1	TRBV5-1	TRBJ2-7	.	TGCGCCAGCAGCTTGGGTGCAGGGGGCTTATACGAGCAGTACTTC	CASSLGAGGLYEQYF
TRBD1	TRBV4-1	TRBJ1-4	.	TGCGCCAGCAGCCTGACCACAGGGGCGCTAACTAATGAAAAACTGTTTTTT	CASSLTTGALTNEKLFF
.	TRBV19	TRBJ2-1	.	TGTGCCAGTAGTATAGAGGGGACCTTCTCCTACAATGAGCAGTTCTTC	CASSIEGTFSYNEQFF
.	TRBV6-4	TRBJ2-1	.	TGTGCCAGCAGTAGCGGAGCTCAGCAGTTCTTC	CASSSGAQQFF
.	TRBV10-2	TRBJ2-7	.	TGCGCCAGCAGTGAGTCGGGGACTCTCAGCTCCTACGAGCAGTACTTC	CASSESGTLSSYEQYF
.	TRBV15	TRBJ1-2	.	TGTGCCACCAGCATGGGCTGGGGAAGGGGGGGCTACACCTTC	CATSMGWGRGGYTF
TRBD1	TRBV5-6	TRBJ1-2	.	TGTGCCAGCAGCTTGATACAGGGGGCTCCCTATGGCTACACCTTC	CASSLIQGAPYGYTF
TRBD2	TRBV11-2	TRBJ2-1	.	TGTGCCAGCAGCTCTGTCGGGACTAGCAGAAACAATGAGCAGTTCTTC	CASSSVGTSRNNEQFF
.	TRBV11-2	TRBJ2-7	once	TGTGCCAGCAGCTTAGCGGACCATACCTACGAGCAGTACTTC	CASSLADHTYEQYF
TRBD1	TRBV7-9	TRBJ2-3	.	TGTGCCAGCAGCCCCCGGGACAGCACATATACGCAGTATTTT	CASSPRDSTYTQYF
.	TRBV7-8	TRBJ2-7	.	TGTGCCAGCAGCTTCGGTGGGTCTGGCGGGCTGTACGAGCAGTACTTC	CASSFGGSGGLYEQYF
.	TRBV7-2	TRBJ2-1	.	TGTGCCAGCAGCCTGACACTGGGAACCCGGTTAAGCTCCTACAATGAGCAGTTCTTC	CASSLTLGTRLSSYNEQFF
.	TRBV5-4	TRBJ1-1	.	TGTGCCAGCAGCTTGGCTTTTGCAGGTAACACTGAAGCTTTCTTT	CASSLAFAGNTEAFF
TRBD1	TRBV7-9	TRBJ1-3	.	TGTGCCAGCAGCTTAGTGAGGGACAGGGGGCATTTGTCTGGAAACACCATATATTTT	CASSLVRDRGHLSGNTIYF
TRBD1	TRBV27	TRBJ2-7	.	TGTGCCAGCAGCAAGAACCGGGACAGGGGGATCTACGAGCAGTACTTC	CASSKNRDRGIYEQYF
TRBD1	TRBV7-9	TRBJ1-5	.	TGTGCCAGCAGCGGACAGGGGGCAGGGCAGCCCCAGCATTTT	CASSGQGAGQPQHF
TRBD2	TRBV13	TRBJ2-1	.	TGTGCCAGCAGCCCCTCGGGGGGACTAGCGGGAGGGTTCTTC	CASSPSGGLAGGFF
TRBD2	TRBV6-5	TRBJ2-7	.	TGTGCCAGCAGTACCAGCGGGAGCTACGAGCAGTACTTC	CASSTSGSYEQYF
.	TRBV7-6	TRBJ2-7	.	TGTGCCAGCAGCTTGCTAGGATCCGAGCAGTACTTC	CASSLLGSEQYF
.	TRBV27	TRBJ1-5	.	TGTGCCAGCAGTTTATCGTGGGGTGATAGCAATCAGCCCCAGCATTTT	CASSLSWGDSNQPQHF
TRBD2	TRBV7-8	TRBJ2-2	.	TGTGCCAGCAGCTCCCCGCGGGGGTATTTTTTGGGACTCCCTGGGGACACCGGGGAGCTGTTTTTT	CASSSPRGYFLGLPGDTGELFF
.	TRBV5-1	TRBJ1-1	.	TGCGCCAGCAGCTTGATGGACGGGTCGAGCACTGAAGCTTTCTTT	CASSLMDGSSTEAFF
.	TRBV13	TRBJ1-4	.	TGTGCCAGCAGCTTGGGCCTGGCTTCCCATGAGGAAAAACTGTTTTTT	CASSLGLASHEEKLFF
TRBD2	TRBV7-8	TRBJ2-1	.	TGTGCCAGCAGCTCCAATCTAGCGGGAGTTTTCGATGAGCAGTTCTTC	CASSSNLAGVFDEQFF
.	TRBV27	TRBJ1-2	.	TGTGCCAGCAGGCCAAGGGGCCTGGGAACTAACTATGGCTACACCTTC	CASRPRGLGTNYGYTF
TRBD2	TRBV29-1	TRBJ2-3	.	TGCAGCGTCGGCGCCCTTGGACTAGCGGGAAGGGCAGATACGCAGTATTTT	CSVGALGLAGRADTQYF
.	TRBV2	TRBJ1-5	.	TGTGCCAGCAGTGAATTCTGGGGGGGGAATCAGCCCCAGCATTTT	CASSEFWGGNQPQHF
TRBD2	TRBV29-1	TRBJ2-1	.	TGCAGCGTTGAAAGCGGGGCAGGGCGCGATGAGCAGTTCTTC	CSVESGAGRDEQFF
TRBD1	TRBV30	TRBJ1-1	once	TGTGCCTGGAGACACAGGGGGGGATCCATGAACACTGAAGCTTTCTTT	CAWRHRGGSMNTEAFF
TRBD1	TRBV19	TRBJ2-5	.	TGTGCCAGTAGGGGACAGGCCGAAGAGACCCAGTACTTC	CASRGQAEETQYF